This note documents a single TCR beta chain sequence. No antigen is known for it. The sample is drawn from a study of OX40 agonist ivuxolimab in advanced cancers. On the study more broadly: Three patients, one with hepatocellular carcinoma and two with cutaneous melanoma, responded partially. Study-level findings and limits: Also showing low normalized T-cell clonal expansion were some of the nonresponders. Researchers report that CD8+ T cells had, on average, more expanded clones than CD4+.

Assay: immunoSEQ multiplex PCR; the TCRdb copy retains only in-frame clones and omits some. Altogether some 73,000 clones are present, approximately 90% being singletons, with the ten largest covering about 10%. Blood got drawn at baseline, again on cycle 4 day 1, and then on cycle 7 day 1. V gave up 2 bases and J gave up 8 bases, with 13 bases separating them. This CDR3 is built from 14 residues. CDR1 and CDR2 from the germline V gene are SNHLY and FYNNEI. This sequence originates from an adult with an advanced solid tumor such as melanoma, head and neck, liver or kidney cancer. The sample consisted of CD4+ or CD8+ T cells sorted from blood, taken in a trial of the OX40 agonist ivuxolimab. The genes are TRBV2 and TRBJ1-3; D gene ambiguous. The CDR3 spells CASSEMAGGHTIYF. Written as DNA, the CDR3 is TGTGCCAGCAGTGAAATGGCAGGTGGGCACACCATATATTTT.